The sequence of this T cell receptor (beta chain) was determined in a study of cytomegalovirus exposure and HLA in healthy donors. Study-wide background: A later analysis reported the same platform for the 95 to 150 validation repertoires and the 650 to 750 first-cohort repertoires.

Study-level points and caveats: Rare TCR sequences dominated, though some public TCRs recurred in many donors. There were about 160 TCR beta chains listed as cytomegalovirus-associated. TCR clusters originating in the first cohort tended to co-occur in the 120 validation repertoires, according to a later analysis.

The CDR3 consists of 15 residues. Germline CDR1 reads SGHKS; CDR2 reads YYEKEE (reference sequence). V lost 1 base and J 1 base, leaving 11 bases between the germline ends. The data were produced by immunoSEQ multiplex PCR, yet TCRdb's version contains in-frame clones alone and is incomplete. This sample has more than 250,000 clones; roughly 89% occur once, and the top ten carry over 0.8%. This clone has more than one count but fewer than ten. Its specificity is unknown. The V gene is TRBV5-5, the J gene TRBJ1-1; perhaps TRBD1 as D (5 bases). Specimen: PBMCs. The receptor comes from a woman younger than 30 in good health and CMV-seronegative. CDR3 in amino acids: CASSLSGERNTEAFF. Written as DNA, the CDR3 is TGTGCCAGCAGCTTGTCGGGGGAGAGGAACACTGAAGCTTTCTTT.